These T cell receptor beta chains were read from a single sample in a study of radiation and T cells in renal cell carcinoma. Profiling relied on immunoSEQ multiplex PCR, and the TCRdb table lists in-frame clones only, not all of them. The sample contains tens of thousands of clones, around three quarters of which appear only once. The source material was blood, sampled from a patient whose treatment included radiotherapy and nephrectomy. All receptors derive from a woman between 65 and 79 years old with renal cell carcinoma. CDR3s include the opening cysteine and the closing phenylalanine or tryptophan. The D gene is left open where the match is weak. Size values are once, few and many counts, or a class for expanded clones, and some rows have none.

CDR3nt: TGCGCCAGCAGCTTGGGGGGCTCCGACGGGGATAATTCACCCCTCCACTTT
CDR3aa: CASSLGGSDGDNSPLHF
j_gene: TRBJ1-6
abundance: .
v_gene: TRBV5-1
d_gene: .

CDR3nt: TGCGCCAGCCAGGGGGAAGAGACCCAGTACTTC
CDR3aa: CASQGEETQYF
j_gene: TRBJ2-5
abundance: .
v_gene: TRBV5-1
d_gene: TRBD1

CDR3nt: TGTGCCAGCTCATCCGGACAGGGGAACACAGATACGCAGTATTTT
CDR3aa: CASSSGQGNTDTQYF
j_gene: TRBJ2-3
abundance: .
v_gene: TRBV18
d_gene: TRBD1

CDR3nt: TGTGCCACCAGCAGAGTAGCAGGGGAATCCTACGAGCAGTACTTC
CDR3aa: CATSRVAGESYEQYF
j_gene: TRBJ2-7
abundance: .
v_gene: TRBV15
d_gene: .

CDR3nt: TGTGCCAGTAGTAATCGGGAGGGCACCGGGGAGCTGTTTTTT
CDR3aa: CASSNREGTGELFF
j_gene: TRBJ2-2
abundance: .
v_gene: TRBV19
d_gene: TRBD2

CDR3nt: TGCAGCGTTGTGGGGGGGGGCAACGAGCAGTACTTC
CDR3aa: CSVVGGGNEQYF
j_gene: TRBJ2-7
abundance: .
v_gene: TRBV29-1
d_gene: .

CDR3nt: TGTGCCAGCAGTTCGAAGGACAGGGGGCTATCCTACGAGCAGTACTTC
CDR3aa: CASSSKDRGLSYEQYF
j_gene: TRBJ2-7
abundance: once
v_gene: TRBV6-4
d_gene: TRBD1

CDR3nt: TGCGCCAGCAGCTTTAGCGGGGGAACAGGAGATACGCAGTATTTT
CDR3aa: CASSFSGGTGDTQYF
j_gene: TRBJ2-3
abundance: .
v_gene: TRBV5-1
d_gene: TRBD2

CDR3nt: TGTGCCAGCAGCTTCTTAGGGGGTTTTACTGAAGCTTTCTTT
CDR3aa: CASSFLGGFTEAFF
j_gene: TRBJ1-1
abundance: .
v_gene: TRBV5-6
d_gene: .

CDR3nt: TGTGCTAGTGGTTCTCCGGCAGGGGCGACGAACACTGAAGCTTTCTTT
CDR3aa: CASGSPAGATNTEAFF
j_gene: TRBJ1-1
abundance: .
v_gene: TRBV12-5
d_gene: .

CDR3nt: TGTGCCTCGTCTACCTCGACAGGCCAGGGAGGCCCTAGCAATCAGCCCCAGCATTTT
CDR3aa: CASSTSTGQGGPSNQPQHF
j_gene: TRBJ1-5
abundance: .
v_gene: TRBV30
d_gene: .

CDR3nt: TGTGCCTGGAGTGAGGGGGTTAGCAATCAGCCCCAGCATTTT
CDR3aa: CAWSEGVSNQPQHF
j_gene: TRBJ1-5
abundance: .
v_gene: TRBV30
d_gene: .

CDR3nt: TGTGCCAGCAGCTGGCTAGCGGGGGGCACAGATACGCAGTATTTT
CDR3aa: CASSWLAGGTDTQYF
j_gene: TRBJ2-3
abundance: many
v_gene: TRBV7-8
d_gene: TRBD2

CDR3nt: TGCGCCAGCAGCTTGGAGTTCTCTGGGGCCAACGTCCTGACTTTC
CDR3aa: CASSLEFSGANVLTF
j_gene: TRBJ2-6
abundance: once
v_gene: TRBV5-1
d_gene: .

CDR3nt: TGTGCCAGCAGTGAAGGGACAGGGCGCAGCACTGAAGCTTTCTTT
CDR3aa: CASSEGTGRSTEAFF
j_gene: TRBJ1-1
abundance: once
v_gene: TRBV6-1
d_gene: TRBD1

CDR3nt: TGTGCCAGCAGGACCGGGACAGGGTCTCCCGAGCAGTACTTC
CDR3aa: CASRTGTGSPEQYF
j_gene: TRBJ2-7
abundance: .
v_gene: TRBV2
d_gene: TRBD1

CDR3nt: TGTGCCAGTAGCCCTATGGGGGGCGGGGAGCTGTTTTTT
CDR3aa: CASSPMGGGELFF
j_gene: TRBJ2-2
abundance: once
v_gene: TRBV19
d_gene: .

CDR3nt: TGTGCCAGTAGTATAACGGAGACAGGGGGCACTGGGGCCAACGTCCTGACTTTC
CDR3aa: CASSITETGGTGANVLTF
j_gene: TRBJ2-6
abundance: .
v_gene: TRBV19
d_gene: TRBD1

CDR3nt: TGTGCCAGCAGCTTGGGACTAGCTGGCACCGGGGAGCTGTTTTTT
CDR3aa: CASSLGLAGTGELFF
j_gene: TRBJ2-2
abundance: once
v_gene: TRBV5-6
d_gene: TRBD2

CDR3nt: TGCAGTGCTGCCTTACAGACCCAGTACTTC
CDR3aa: CSAALQTQYF
j_gene: TRBJ2-5
abundance: .
v_gene: TRBV20-1
d_gene: .

CDR3nt: TGTGCCAGCAGCCGCGAACCGACAGGGGCGAACACCGGGGAGCTGTTTTTT
CDR3aa: CASSREPTGANTGELFF
j_gene: TRBJ2-2
abundance: .
v_gene: TRBV9
d_gene: TRBD1

CDR3nt: TGCGCCAGCAGCTTGCGTCCTTCCTACGAGCAGTACTTC
CDR3aa: CASSLRPSYEQYF
j_gene: TRBJ2-7
abundance: .
v_gene: TRBV5-1
d_gene: .

CDR3nt: TGCGCCAGCAGCTTGGCCCCGGGACGGAACACTGAAGCTTTCTTT
CDR3aa: CASSLAPGRNTEAFF
j_gene: TRBJ1-1
abundance: .
v_gene: TRBV5-1
d_gene: .

CDR3nt: TGTGCCAGCAGTTACTCGACATGGGCGGGGTCAGGGGCGCAGTATTTT
CDR3aa: CASSYSTWAGSGAQYF
j_gene: TRBJ2-3
abundance: .
v_gene: TRBV6-5
d_gene: .

CDR3nt: TGTGCCAGCAGTTTTCGGGGGAGTGGGAAAAACATTCAGTACTTC
CDR3aa: CASSFRGSGKNIQYF
j_gene: TRBJ2-4
abundance: .
v_gene: TRBV27
d_gene: .

CDR3nt: TGTGCCAGCATCCAACAGGGCTGGCAGCCCCAGCATTTT
CDR3aa: CASIQQGWQPQHF
j_gene: TRBJ1-5
abundance: .
v_gene: TRBV21-1
d_gene: .

CDR3nt: TGTGCCAGCAGCTTCCGGGACAGGGGGTGGAAAAGGGCTGAAGCTTTCTTT
CDR3aa: CASSFRDRGWKRAEAFF
j_gene: TRBJ1-1
abundance: .
v_gene: TRBV11-2
d_gene: TRBD1

CDR3nt: TGTGCCAGCAGCAAGGAACGCCGTCCCGGCAATAGGAATGAGCAGTTCTTC
CDR3aa: CASSKERRPGNRNEQFF
j_gene: TRBJ2-1
abundance: .
v_gene: TRBV21-1
d_gene: .

CDR3nt: TGCGCCAGCAGCAAAAGCGGGACAGGGGTCTACAATGAGCAGTTCTTC
CDR3aa: CASSKSGTGVYNEQFF
j_gene: TRBJ2-1
abundance: .
v_gene: TRBV5-1
d_gene: TRBD1

CDR3nt: TGTGCCTGGACCTTAAAACTAGCATCAAGCTACGAGCAGTACTTC
CDR3aa: CAWTLKLASSYEQYF
j_gene: TRBJ2-7
abundance: .
v_gene: TRBV30
d_gene: .

CDR3nt: TGTGCCAGCAGCTTAAATGGCGGGGGAACCCAAGAGACCCAGTACTTC
CDR3aa: CASSLNGGGTQETQYF
j_gene: TRBJ2-5
abundance: .
v_gene: TRBV7-6
d_gene: TRBD2

CDR3nt: TGCGCCAGCAGCTTGGGGACTAGCGGCGAGACCCAGTACTTC
CDR3aa: CASSLGTSGETQYF
j_gene: TRBJ2-5
abundance: .
v_gene: TRBV5-1
d_gene: TRBD2

CDR3nt: TGTGCCAGTAGTGAGTACAGAAAACTGTTTTTT
CDR3aa: CASSEYRKLFF
j_gene: TRBJ1-4
abundance: .
v_gene: TRBV19
d_gene: .

CDR3nt: TGCGCCAGCAGCTTGGGGACTAGCAATGAGCAGTTCTTC
CDR3aa: CASSLGTSNEQFF
j_gene: TRBJ2-1
abundance: .
v_gene: TRBV5-1
d_gene: TRBD2

CDR3nt: TGTGCCATCAGTAGGACAGGGGGCCCCTACAATGAGCAGTTCTTC
CDR3aa: CAISRTGGPYNEQFF
j_gene: TRBJ2-1
abundance: .
v_gene: TRBV10-3
d_gene: TRBD1

CDR3nt: TGCGCCAGCAGCCAAGATAGAGCAGGCGAGCAGTACTTC
CDR3aa: CASSQDRAGEQYF
j_gene: TRBJ2-7
abundance: .
v_gene: TRBV4-3
d_gene: .

CDR3nt: TGTGCCAGCGGGGGGGCAAGGTACAATGAGCAGTTCTTC
CDR3aa: CASGGARYNEQFF
j_gene: TRBJ2-1
abundance: .
v_gene: TRBV19
d_gene: TRBD2

CDR3nt: TGTGCCAGCAGTTTATCGAGACAGGGGGAGACCCAGTACTTC
CDR3aa: CASSLSRQGETQYF
j_gene: TRBJ2-5
abundance: .
v_gene: TRBV27
d_gene: TRBD1

CDR3nt: TGTGCCAGCAGTGAATCGCCAGGGGCTGGAAACACCATATATTTT
CDR3aa: CASSESPGAGNTIYF
j_gene: TRBJ1-3
abundance: .
v_gene: TRBV25-1
d_gene: .

CDR3nt: TGTGCCAGCAGCGGGGACAATGAGCAGTTCTTC
CDR3aa: CASSGDNEQFF
j_gene: TRBJ2-1
abundance: .
v_gene: TRBV13
d_gene: .

CDR3nt: TGTGCCAGCACCGTAGGTTCCAGCACGAACACCGGGGAGCTGTTTTTT
CDR3aa: CASTVGSSTNTGELFF
j_gene: TRBJ2-2
abundance: .
v_gene: TRBV9
d_gene: .

CDR3nt: TGTGCCAGCAACTCAGGACAAATTACCGGGGAGCTGTTTTTT
CDR3aa: CASNSGQITGELFF
j_gene: TRBJ2-2
abundance: .
v_gene: TRBV11-2
d_gene: .

CDR3nt: TGTGCCAGCAGTTACGGGACAGGGGGCGCCGAGCAGTACTTC
CDR3aa: CASSYGTGGAEQYF
j_gene: TRBJ2-7
abundance: once
v_gene: TRBV6-5
d_gene: TRBD1

CDR3nt: TGTGCCAGCAGCCCTAATCCCACCGGGGACAGGGTCGGCTACGGCTACACCTTC
CDR3aa: CASSPNPTGDRVGYGYTF
j_gene: TRBJ1-2
abundance: .
v_gene: TRBV9
d_gene: TRBD1

CDR3nt: TGTGCCAGCAGTGTCCGAGACGGGATCTACGAGCAGTACTTC
CDR3aa: CASSVRDGIYEQYF
j_gene: TRBJ2-7
abundance: few
v_gene: TRBV5-6
d_gene: .

CDR3nt: TGTGCCAGCAGCCTAAAAGGTTTCCGAAACACCATATATTTT
CDR3aa: CASSLKGFRNTIYF
j_gene: TRBJ1-3
abundance: .
v_gene: TRBV11-2
d_gene: .

CDR3nt: TGTGCCTGGGGAAGGACTGCAGGCAATCAGCCCCAGCATTTT
CDR3aa: CAWGRTAGNQPQHF
j_gene: TRBJ1-5
abundance: few
v_gene: TRBV30
d_gene: .

CDR3nt: TGTGCCAGCAGTACACCCTGGGATGGCACAGATACGCAGTATTTT
CDR3aa: CASSTPWDGTDTQYF
j_gene: TRBJ2-3
abundance: .
v_gene: TRBV7-9
d_gene: .

CDR3nt: TGTGCCAGCAGTTCGCGTAGGGGGTACAATGAGCAGTTCTTC
CDR3aa: CASSSRRGYNEQFF
j_gene: TRBJ2-1
abundance: .
v_gene: TRBV7-9
d_gene: .